Each of the 20 T cell receptor beta chains below was sequenced from the same sample in a study of shared clonotypes between healthy human individuals. Assay: immunoSEQ multiplex PCR; the TCRdb copy retains only in-frame clones and omits some. The data hold some 1 million clones, with roughly 80% observed a single time. Sequenced input: memory CD4+ T cells sorted from blood. Indicated subset: CD45RA-negative fraction. The receptors here all came from a man between 18 and 29 years old in good health.

V gene TRBV25-1 combines with J gene TRBJ1-6, with unresolved D. Per germline, CDR1 MGHDK and CDR2 SYGVNS. V gave up 5 bases and J gave up 7 bases, with 15 bases separating them. The CDR3 has 15 amino acids. CDR3 amino acids: CASSPLVGENSPLHF. CDR3 nucleotides: TGTGCCAGCAGTCCTTTGGTAGGAGAGAATTCACCCCTCCACTTT. The entire variable domain, with the rest obtained from reference TRBV25-1 and TRBJ1-6, is as follows: EADIYQTPRYLVIGTGKKITLECSQTMGHDKMYWYQQDPGMELHLIHYSYGVNSTEKGDLSSESTVSRIRTEHFPLTLESARPSHTSQYLCASSPLVGENSPLHFGNGTRLTVT.

This clone was counted a single time. This chain links TRBV2 with TRBJ1-2; tentative D call: TRBD1 (5 bases). V lost 5 bases and J lost 5, with 12 bases in between. The CDR3 is made up of 13 amino acids. Per germline, CDR1 SNHLY and CDR2 FYNNEI. Here the CDR3 DNA reads TGTGCCAGCAGTTCAGACGGGACTTATGGCTACACCTTC. This translates into CASSSDGTYGYTF.

The chain joins TRBV7-8 to TRBJ2-3; a weak D match, TRBD2 (5 bases). The V gene's germline CDR1 is SGHVS and CDR2 FQNEAQ. The ends were cut back, 1 base at V and 7 bases at J, with 12 bases in the middle. The CDR3 is 14 residues long. The CDR3 reads CASSLVPGRNTQYF. CDR3 DNA sequence: TGTGCCAGCAGCTTAGTGCCGGGAAGGAATACGCAGTATTTT.

This CDR3 reads CAIRATGGEYPNSPLHF. CDR3 sequence (DNA): TGTGCCATCAGGGCGACAGGGGGGGAGTACCCAAATTCACCCCTCCACTTT. The V call is TRBV10-3, the J call TRBJ1-6; 9 bases map to TRBD1. CDR1 is ENHRY, CDR2 SYGVKD, per germline. The CDR3 loop spans 17 amino acids. Trimming removed 6 bases from V and 7 bases from J; junction bases left unmatched: 13.

This rearrangement joins TRBV9 to TRBJ2-6; D might be TRBD1 (6 bases). V was pared by 4 bases and J by 4 bases, with 15 bases between. The CDR3 loop spans 16 amino acids. CDR1 SGDLS and CDR2 YYNGEE come from the germline V gene. CDR3: CASSPTGLLGANVLTF. The CDR3 region has the DNA TGTGCCAGCAGCCCGACAGGATTACTGGGGGCCAACGTCCTGACTTTC.

The chain links TRBV6-6 to TRBJ2-2; maybe TRBD1 (6 bases). The CDR3 consists of 14 residues. CDR1 and CDR2 from the germline V gene are MNHNY and SVGAGI (reference sequence). V lost 6 bases to trimming and J lost 5 bases, with 13 bases between them. The CDR3 loop reads CASRGDMTTGELFF. The CDR3 DNA reads as TGTGCCAGCAGGGGGGACATGACTACCGGGGAGCTGTTTTTT.

CDR3 sequence: CAWSAGGGRGNTIYF. CDR3 coding DNA: TGTGCCTGGTCGGCCGGGGGGGGCCGCGGAAACACCATATATTTT. J is TRBJ1-3 and V is TRBV30; TRBD1 might be the D (6 bases). This CDR3 comprises 15 residues. The V end was cut by 5 bases, the J end by 4 bases, with 18 bases between. The germline CDR1 and CDR2 sequences are GTSNPN and SVGIG (reference sequence). Using reference TRBV30 and TRBJ1-3 for the parts outside the CDR3, the full variable domain is SQTIHQWPATLVQPVGSPLSLECTVEGTSNPNLYWYRQAAGRGLQLLFYSVGIGQISSEVPQNLSASRPQDRQFILSSKKLLLSDSGFYLCAWSAGGGRGNTIYFGEGSWLTVV.

On this clone: Other DNA sequences within the sample encode an identical CDR3. The chain is built from TRBV2 and TRBJ2-5; tentatively, D is TRBD1 (7 bases). V shed 4 bases and J shed 2 bases, with 11 bases lying between them. Germline CDR1 reads SNHLY; CDR2 reads FYNNEI. This CDR3 region has 14 residues. This CDR3 is CASSGQGGQETQYF. DNA of the CDR3: TGTGCCAGCAGTGGACAGGGAGGACAAGAGACCCAGTACTTC.

This clone appeared once. The same CDR3 is also encoded by other DNA sequences in this sample. The J gene is TRBJ2-3, the V gene TRBV11-3; D unresolved. CDR1 and CDR2 from the germline V gene are SGHNT and YENEEA. This CDR3 comprises 13 residues. V was clipped by 1 base and J by 1 base, with 3 bases between them. The CDR3 region is CASSLGGTDTQYF. For the CDR3, the DNA is TGTGCCAGCAGCTTAGGCGGCACAGATACGCAGTATTTT.

This sequence joins TRBV7-9 and TRBJ2-7; D perhaps matches TRBD1 (6 bases). The germline V and J ends were trimmed by 5 bases and 6 bases, with 17 bases remaining between them. The CDR3 loop spans 14 amino acids. Germline V gene data show CDR1 as SEHNR and CDR2 as FQNEAQ (reference sequence). CDR3 DNA: TGTGCCAGCAGCCTAATGGGGGCCGGGACCGAGCAGTACTTC. As protein: CASSLMGAGTEQYF.

The chain combines TRBV10-2 with TRBJ2-3; 7 nucleotides align to TRBD1. V lost 6 bases, J lost 2 bases, and 8 bases stayed unmatched. From germline, CDR1 is WSHSY and CDR2 SAAADI. The CDR3 loop spans 15 amino acids. DNA for the CDR3: TGCGCCAGCAGCTTCGGGACAGCCCACACAGATACGCAGTATTTT. Its translation: CASSFGTAHTDTQYF.

The J gene is TRBJ2-3, the V gene TRBV7-8, with 9 bases aligning to TRBD2. CDR1 is SGHVS and CDR2 is FQNEAQ in the germline V gene. Trimming cost V 3 bases and J 4 bases; bases outside gene matches: 11. This CDR3 is built from 17 residues. For the CDR3, the DNA is TGTGCCAGCAGCTTTCTAGGCGGGAGGGCCGTGGCAGATACGCAGTATTTT. It yields the protein CASSFLGGRAVADTQYF. Combining the CDR3 with reference TRBV7-8 and TRBJ2-3 gives the whole variable domain GAGVSQSPRYKVAKRGQDVALRCDPISGHVSLFWYQQALGQGPEFLTYFQNEAQLDKSGLPSDRFFAERPEGSVSTLKIQRTQQEDSAVYLCASSFLGGRAVADTQYFGPGTRLTVL.

The CDR3 loop reads CASSLSQGIATFF. As DNA, the CDR3 is TGTGCCAGCAGCCTCTCACAGGGAATCGCGACTTTCTTT. The chain employs TRBV11-1 and TRBJ1-1; maybe TRBD1 (6 bases). Germline V gene data show CDR1 as SGHAT and CDR2 as FQDESV (reference sequence). CDR3 length equals 13 residues. V shed 5 bases and J shed 12 bases, with 19 bases lying between them. The full variable domain, in which reference TRBV11-1 and TRBJ1-1 provide the parts outside the CDR3, is EAEVAQSPRYKITEKSQAVAFWCDPISGHATLYWYRQILGQGPELLVQFQDESVVDDSQLPKDRFSAERLKGVDSTLKIQPAELGDSAMYLCASSLSQGIATFFGQGTRLTVV.

This clone appeared a single time. The rearrangement links TRBV14 to TRBJ2-5; D might be TRBD1 (6 bases). CDR1 is SGHDN and CDR2 is FVKESK in the germline V gene. V lost 1 base and J lost 2, with 8 bases in between. The CDR3 is 14 amino acids. The CDR3 spells CASSQGGQQETQYF. CDR3 nucleotides: TGTGCCAGCAGCCAAGGGGGGCAGCAAGAGACCCAGTACTTC.

The genes are TRBV29-1 and TRBJ2-5; 8 nucleotides agree with TRBD1. This CDR3 region has 16 residues. From germline, CDR1 is SQVTM and CDR2 ANQGSEA. The V gene end was trimmed by 3 bases and the J gene end by 2 bases; junction bases not matched to a gene: 11. DNA of the CDR3: TGCAGCGTTGATAGTACAGGGGGAATGCGGCAAGAGACCCAGTACTTC. It encodes CSVDSTGGMRQETQYF. Full variable domain (remainder filled in from reference TRBV29-1 and TRBJ2-5): SAVISQKPSRDICQRGTSLTIQCQVDSQVTMMFWYRQQPGQSLTLIATANQGSEATYESGFVIDKFPISRPNLTFSTLTVSNMSPEDSSIYLCSVDSTGGMRQETQYFGPGTRLLVL.

This sequence joins TRBV10-3 and TRBJ2-5, with D possibly called TRBD1 or TRBD2 (5 bases each). CDR1 and CDR2 from the germline V gene are ENHRY and SYGVKD. This CDR3 is built from 16 residues. V shed 6 bases and J shed 1 base, with 18 bases lying between them. CDR3: CAIRHRDEGSQETQYF. CDR3 DNA sequence: TGTGCCATCAGACACCGGGACGAGGGATCCCAAGAGACCCAGTACTTC.

This rearrangement joins TRBV18 to TRBJ2-7, with 7 bases aligning to TRBD2. Germline V lookup: CDR1 KGHSH, CDR2 LQKENI. V lost 2 bases, J lost 3 bases, and 1 base stayed unmatched. The CDR3 covers 13 residues. The CDR3 protein is CASSPSGGYEQYF. The CDR3 DNA follows: TGTGCCAGCTCACCATCGGGAGGCTACGAGCAGTACTTC.

The chain carries TRBV19 and TRBJ1-5; the D is unclear. Germline V lookup: CDR1 LNHDA, CDR2 SQIVND (reference sequence). V dropped 4 bases and J dropped 2 bases, with 6 bases sitting between them. This CDR3 spans 13 amino acids. As DNA, the CDR3 is TGTGCCAGTAGTAGGGTCCGCAATCAGCCCCAGCATTTT. It specifies CASSRVRNQPQHF.

The CDR3 DNA reads TGCGCCAGCAGCCTCCAGGGGGGAATGAACACTGAAGCTTTCTTT. Its translation: CASSLQGGMNTEAFF. The V and J genes are TRBV4-1 and TRBJ1-1; 7 nucleotides match TRBD1. Germline values: CDR1 MGHRA, CDR2 YSYEKL. This CDR3 has 15 amino acids. V dropped 4 bases and J dropped 0; count of bases not matched to a gene: 5.

This clone was found a few times. The same CDR3 arises from other DNA sequences in this sample as well. The chain has TRBV7-9 and TRBJ2-1; 11 positions agree with TRBD2. The CDR3 is 15 residues long. The germline V gene encodes CDR1 SEHNR and CDR2 FQNEAQ (reference sequence). V dropped 1 base and J dropped 4; count of bases not matched to a gene: 0. DNA for the CDR3: TGTGCCAGCAGCTTAGGGACTAGCGGGTACAATGAGCAGTTCTTC. It translates to CASSLGTSGYNEQFF.